The present T cell receptor beta chain was sequenced within a study of blood T cell repertoires in COVID-19. Study information: The United States, Italy and Spain provided the acute and convalescent COVID-19 samples. Sample material is recorded as cDNA or gDNA derived from T cells, B-cell-depleted T cells, or PBMCs.

Researchers sorted participants into cohorts using their self-reported clinical history. Recovered status in Cohort 3 required two negative PCRs, clearance, or symptom resolution. Germline values: CDR1 SGDLS, CDR2 YYNGEE. V was trimmed by 5 bases and J by 0 bases, leaving 11 bases between them. This CDR3 has 14 amino acids. The assay was immunoSEQ multiplex PCR, and TCRdb's table has in-frame clones only and misses some. In the table there are around 170,000 clones, roughly 80% of which are singletons. This clonotype was obtained from a woman aged 45-60 years who had recovered from COVID-19. This chain links TRBV9 with TRBJ1-1, with D maybe TRBD1 (6 bases). Sequencing input: PBMCs or T cells enriched from blood (not recorded which). The CDR3 sequence: CASSPGVMNTEAFF. In nucleotides, the CDR3 is TGTGCCAGCAGTCCAGGGGTTATGAACACTGAAGCTTTCTTT.